The T cell receptor (beta chain) described here comes from a study of T cells in Graves' hyperthyroidism and ophthalmopathy (dated by TCRdb to between 2018 and 2021). For the study in its entirety: Peripheral blood was collected at initial diagnosis, before any treatment. TCR V-J signatures able to tell the groups apart were searched for in a discovery cohort of 90 to 100 patients, of whom under 45 had Graves' ophthalmopathy and under 65 had stable Graves' hyperthyroidism. Prospective prediction of ophthalmopathy was tested in an independent validation cohort of approximately 18 hyperthyroidism patients and some 17 patients who later progressed to ophthalmopathy. For training and testing, the 95 to 100 patients in the discovery cohort were randomly divided in a 7:3 ratio. In roughly six Graves' hyperthyroidism patients, the study also compared T-cell repertoires from thyroid tissue with T-cell repertoires from blood. After sampling, hyperthyroidism patients received methimazole starting at 30 mg daily, and ophthalmopathy patients received high-dose intravenous methylprednisolone. The paper reports TCR Vbeta CDR3 sequencing of approximately 140 peripheral blood samples: approximately 41 ophthalmopathy, 75 to 80 hyperthyroidism and about 17 progressor patients.

Overall study outcomes, separate from this receptor: In validation, the model predicted progression to ophthalmopathy a median of about 6.8 months before onset, with roughly 70% sensitivity and 72.22% specificity. Blood samples also contained most of the expanded thyroid clonotypes (frequency above 0.001), which suggests that blood repertoires may reflect thyroid immune responses. In cross-validation, a model built on a 13 V-J signature told ophthalmopathy apart from stable hyperthyroidism with approximately 90% sensitivity and approximately 84% specificity, and in testing the same model reached 80%/75%. Sample size was not statistically predetermined, and investigators were not blinded to group allocation.

A patient counted as having stable Graves' hyperthyroidism if no progression to ophthalmopathy occurred over 18 months of follow-up. Hyperthyroidism patients were newly diagnosed, with disease duration under 2 months, and aged 18 to 65 years. Any patient with an uncontrolled infection, another autoimmune disease, pregnancy or lactation was excluded. Diagnoses relied on clinical symptoms, serum thyroxine and TRAb, thyroid ultrasound and orbital computed tomography. PBMCs were isolated from more than 8 ml of fresh peripheral blood by Ficoll-Paque density gradient centrifugation. Total RNA was extracted with Trizol reagent, and quality was checked on an Agilent 2100 Bioanalyzer. TCR beta CDR3 regions were amplified from RNA transcripts. The TCR CDR3 was subjected to a first round of RT-PCR using the HTBI primer set and the Qiagen OneStep RT-PCR kit. Libraries were constructed in a second round of multiplex PCR, after which size selection and purification were carried out. The libraries were sequenced on an Illumina HiSeq2000 using paired-end 100 bp reads. The authors' pipeline ran thus. Raw data were processed with SOAPnuke, discarding reads with adapters, uncalled bases, mean Phred below 15, or no exact constant-primer or identifier match. COPE v1.2.5 was used to merge high-quality paired reads, and clonotypes were defined as unique nucleotide sequences. Clonotypes were aligned to IMGT TRBV, TRBD and TRBJ reference segments using MiTCR v1.1. Only V-J combinations with frequency above 0.0001, covering 99% to 99.2% of repertoires, were analysed. A TCS score was defined as the ratio between F50 (clonal expansion) and ExV (chaos), using BLOSUM62-based TCRdist between CDR3 peptides within each V-J. Welch's t-statistics and random forest reduced 500 to 650 V-J features to roughly 13, which were used in a naive Bayes classifier (R e1071). The public reads were reanalyzed by TCRdb: fastp trimming at Q25, MiXCR alignment, in-frame beta chains only. Each CDR3 protein appears once, grouped with its most common genes and DNA. The V and J calls were determined by TCRdb, not by the authors. For this sample there are around 180,000 distinct CDR3 sequences; approximately 17% appear just once. About 31% of the sample is held by the ten biggest clonotypes.

The germline V gene gives CDR1 as SGHRS and CDR2 as YFSETQ. V was cut back by 4 bases and J by 0 bases, leaving a gap of 13 bases between them. The CDR3 goes from the cysteine to the phenylalanine over 15 residues. The CDR3 DNA has 45 bases and is translated from base 1. In this sample, this clonotype turned up many times. Its antigen is currently not known. Base qualities are not recorded, but no much larger clone differs from it by a single base. The specimen sequenced was blood. The clonotype comes from a woman aged 45-65 years with Graves' hyperthyroidism. Here the chain combines TRBV5-1 and TRBJ1-1, with an unclear D gene assignment. The CDR3 in this case is CASSLKPGMNTEAFF. In nucleotides, the sequence is TGCGCCAGCAGCCTCAAACCCGGAATGAACACTGAAGCTTTCTTT.